The clone carrying this T cell receptor (beta chain) was seen a handful of times. Germline CDR1 and CDR2: SGHDT and YYEEEE. The CDR3 is 13 amino acids. V was pared by 0 bases and J by 7 bases, with 10 bases between. The data were obtained in a study of radiotherapy plus CTLA-4 blockade in lung cancer. Using immunoSEQ multiplex PCR, the repertoire was profiled, and TCRdb retains in-frame clones only, with some absent. The sample holds tens of thousands of clones; roughly three quarters are singletons and the top ten take about 9%. This specimen was peripheral blood, taken from a patient treated with radiotherapy plus ipilimumab. This sequence was found in a human donor with non-small cell lung cancer who had stable disease on radiotherapy plus ipilimumab. The chain combines TRBV5-6 with TRBJ1-1, with D perhaps TRBD1 (5 bases). Written as DNA, the CDR3 is TGTGCCAGCAGCTTGGCTGGGGACGGTGAAGCTTTCTTT. Translation: CASSLAGDGEAFF.